One and the same sample provided the 27 T cell receptor beta chains below, sequenced in a study of OX40 agonist ivuxolimab in advanced cancers. Measured with immunoSEQ multiplex PCR; TCRdb has only the in-frame clones, and not every one. Counted here are roughly 20,000 clones, 70% to 90% occurring once; the ten biggest clones make up 55% to 65%. The material was CD4+ or CD8+ T cells sorted from blood, obtained in a trial of the OX40 agonist ivuxolimab. The source is an adult with an advanced solid tumor such as melanoma, head and neck, liver or kidney cancer.

V and J are TRBV7-6 and TRBJ1-1, with 10 bases lining up with TRBD1. The CDR3 has 15 residues. Germline trimming cut 5 bases from V and 4 bases from J; bases unmatched to any gene: 7. CDR1 is SGHVS and CDR2 is FNYEAQ in the germline V gene. CDR3 residues: CASSATGGEGTEAFF. Here the CDR3 DNA reads TGTGCCAGCAGCGCGACAGGGGGCGAAGGCACTGAAGCTTTCTTT.

The V gene is TRBV19, the J gene TRBJ1-2; the match to TRBD1 covers 8 bases. J gave up 2 bases and V 5 bases, and 7 bases lay outside the gene matches. The germline gives CDR1 LNHDA, CDR2 SQIVND (reference sequence). This CDR3 spans 15 amino acids. The CDR3 DNA reads as TGTGCCAGTAGTTCCGGACAGGGCGCCAACTATGGCTACACCTTC. This translates into CASSSGQGANYGYTF.

This clone appeared a few times. The chain has TRBV28 and TRBJ2-1, with D uncertain. The CDR3 sequence is 16 residues long. Deletions cut 5 bases from V and 7 bases from J, with 21 bases between. Germline-derived CDR1 and CDR2 are MDHEN and SYDVKM. The chain's CDR3 is CASSPQAATIGNEQFF. CDR3 in DNA: TGTGCCAGCAGTCCACAAGCCGCTACGATCGGGAATGAGCAGTTCTTC.

The chain combines TRBV2 with TRBJ1-1; possible D gene TRBD1, 5 bases. CDR1 and CDR2 from the germline V gene are SNHLY and FYNNEI. The CDR3 runs 15 residues. V was trimmed by 7 bases and J by 1 base, leaving 16 bases between them. The CDR3 nucleotides are TGTGCCAGCAACCTGCCTGGGGGGTGGAACACTGAAGCTTTCTTT. Its protein product is CASNLPGGWNTEAFF.

The DNA of the CDR3 is TGTGCCAGCAGGCCCCTTACAGGGGCCCTTTATGAAAAACTGTTTTTT. Translating gives CASRPLTGALYEKLFF. The V gene is TRBV7-9, the J gene TRBJ1-4, with TRBD1 identical over 7 bases. After removal of 6 bases from V and 6 bases from J, the junction contained 13 bases not matched to a gene. This CDR3 comprises 16 residues. Per germline, CDR1 SEHNR and CDR2 FQNEAQ (reference sequence).

The gene calls are TRBV21-1 and TRBJ1-2. TRBV21-1 is tagged as a pseudogene. This CDR3 comprises 18 residues. The CDR3: CASSRGVEKTNCSYGYTF. As DNA, the CDR3 is TGTGCCAGCAGCAGGGGGGTGGAAAAGACTAATTGTTCCTATGGCTACACCTTC.

This clone came up a few times. The V gene is TRBV7-2, the J gene TRBJ2-1; 10 bases agree with TRBD2. The CDR3 totals 14 residues. Germline V gene lookup returns CDR1 SGHTA and CDR2 FQGNSA. With V trimmed by 3 bases and J by 8 bases, 4 bases remained unmatched. CDR3 region: CASSFSGRYHEQFF. DNA of the CDR3: TGTGCCAGCAGCTTTAGCGGGAGGTACCATGAGCAGTTCTTC.

This chain joins TRBV4-2 and TRBJ2-1, with 13 bases matching TRBD2. J gave up 8 bases and V 4 bases, and 5 bases lay outside the gene matches. The CDR3 is 15 amino acids. Germline V lookup: CDR1 LGHNA, CDR2 YNFKEQ. CDR3 nucleotides: TGTGCCAGCAGCCCCGGACTAGCGGGAGATTATGAGCAGTTCTTC. Encoded protein: CASSPGLAGDYEQFF.

CDR3 protein: CASSEGTSGSLGFNEQFF. The CDR3 bases are TGTGCCAGCAGTGAAGGGACTAGCGGGAGTTTAGGTTTCAATGAGCAGTTCTTC. V is TRBV2 and J is TRBJ2-1, with 13 bases lining up with TRBD2. J lost 6 bases, V lost 1 base, and 9 bases had no gene match. CDR3 size: 18 residues. From germline, CDR1 is SNHLY and CDR2 FYNNEI. Full variable domain (missing parts from reference TRBV2 and TRBJ2-1): EPEVTQTPSHQVTQMGQEVILRCVPISNHLYFYWYRQILGQKVEFLVSFYNNEISEKSEIFDDQFSVERPDGSNFTLKIRSTKLEDSAMYFCASSEGTSGSLGFNEQFFGPGTRLTVL.

The chain links TRBV4-2 to TRBJ1-2; D unresolved. The germline CDR1 and CDR2 sequences are LGHNA and YNFKEQ. The V gene lost 0 bases and the J gene lost 3 bases, with 14 bases spanning the gap. The length of the CDR3 is 16 residues. The CDR3, as DNA: TGTGCCAGCAGCCAAGACCGGACGGCCACCCACTATGGCTACACCTTC. Amino acid sequence: CASSQDRTATHYGYTF.

This clone is a singleton in its sample. The gene calls are TRBV19 and TRBJ2-7, with 9 bases aligning to TRBD1. After removal of 6 bases from V and 3 bases from J, the junction contained 6 bases not matched to a gene. Germline CDR1 is LNHDA and CDR2 is SQIVND (reference sequence). This CDR3 is built from 14 residues. Here the CDR3 DNA reads TGTGCCAGTAGCGTCCCGGGACAGGGCTACGAGCAGTACTTC. Translation: CASSVPGQGYEQYF.

Here the CDR3 reads CSARGETQYF. The CDR3 nucleotides are TGCAGTGCTAGGGGGGAGACCCAGTACTTC. V gene TRBV20-1 combines with J gene TRBJ2-5; D remains unclear. This CDR3 contains 10 residues. Germline CDR1 and CDR2: DFQATT and SNEGSKA (reference sequence). Trimming took off 3 bases at V and 5 bases at J, with 4 bases between the two ends.

The chain combines TRBV6-5 with TRBJ2-1; D remains ambiguous. Per germline, CDR1 MNHEY and CDR2 SVGAGI. CDR3 length: 13 residues. Trimming removed 2 bases from V and 6 bases from J, with 8 bases in between. In DNA form, the CDR3 reads TGTGCCAGCAGTTACGCCGGCCCCAATGAGCAGTTCTTC. Protein: CASSYAGPNEQFF.

The sample holds one count of this clone. The rearrangement uses TRBV30 and TRBJ1-2, with D possibly TRBD1 on 6 matching bases. CDR1 and CDR2 (germline): GTSNPN, SVGIG (reference sequence). The CDR3 runs 18 residues. V was shortened by 4 bases and J by 4 bases, with 28 bases between the two germline ends. CDR3 amino acids: CAWIVRKTGPQRAYGYTF. CDR3 DNA sequence: TGTGCCTGGATCGTTCGAAAGACAGGCCCCCAGCGGGCCTATGGCTACACCTTC. Based on the CDR3 plus reference TRBV30 and TRBJ1-2, the full variable domain is SQTIHQWPATLVQPVGSPLSLECTVEGTSNPNLYWYRQAAGRGLQLLFYSVGIGQISSEVPQNLSASRPQDRQFILSSKKLLLSDSGFYLCAWIVRKTGPQRAYGYTFGSGTRLTVV.

The chain recombines TRBV25-1 with TRBJ2-2; no clear D gene. The germline V gene has CDR1 MGHDK and CDR2 SYGVNS. CDR3 length: 15 amino acids. Trimming removed 3 bases at V and 0 bases at J, with 8 bases between. CDR3 DNA sequence: TGTGCCAGCAGTGACCGAGTTCCGAACACCGGGGAGCTGTTTTTT. It translates to CASSDRVPNTGELFF.

The chain joins TRBV2 to TRBJ2-3; the D gene is possibly TRBD2 (5 bases). Looked up from germline, CDR1 is SNHLY and CDR2 is FYNNEI. Trimming removed 6 bases from V and 14 bases from J, with 18 bases in between. This CDR3 region has 12 residues. This CDR3 reads CASRKLGGQPYF. The CDR3 nucleotides read TGTGCCAGCAGAAAACTAGGCGGGCAACCGTATTTT.

The J gene is TRBJ2-1, the V gene TRBV11-2; 9 bases align to TRBD2. V shed 5 bases, J shed 4 bases, and the junction held 9 bases outside the gene matches. CDR1 SGHAT and CDR2 FQNNGV come from the germline V gene. This CDR3 is 16 amino acids long. CDR3 region: CASSLHLAGEYNEQFF. DNA for the CDR3: TGTGCCAGCAGCCTCCACTTAGCGGGAGAGTACAATGAGCAGTTCTTC.

This clone was observed a handful of times. This chain links TRBV19 with TRBJ1-5; D perhaps matches TRBD1 (6 bases). CDR1 and CDR2 from the germline V gene are LNHDA and SQIVND (reference sequence). Trimming pared 9 bases from V and 6 bases from J, leaving 12 bases between. The CDR3 is 12 residues long. This chain's CDR3 is CASRGGAQPQHF. The CDR3 coding sequence is TGTGCCAGCCGAGGGGGTGCTCAGCCCCAGCATTTT.

The rearrangement uses TRBV12-5 and TRBJ2-3; D may be TRBD2 (6 bases). From germline, CDR1 is LGHNT and CDR2 FRNRAP. V was trimmed by 0 bases and J by 5 bases, leaving 12 bases between them. The CDR3 extends over 15 amino acids. CDR3 region: CASGLVPAGEDTQYF. In DNA form, the CDR3 reads TGTGCTAGTGGTTTGGTGCCAGCGGGCGAAGATACGCAGTATTTT. The variable domain in full, completed from reference TRBV12-5 and TRBJ2-3, reads DARVTQTPRHKVTEMGQEVTMRCQPILGHNTVFWYRQTMMQGLELLAYFRNRAPLDDSGMPKDRFSAEMPDATLATLKIQPSEPRDSAVYFCASGLVPAGEDTQYFGPGTRLTVL.

This clone turned up a few times. The rearrangement links TRBV6-4 to TRBJ1-2; D not certain. This CDR3 is built from 9 residues. Germline V gene lookup returns CDR1 MRHNA and CDR2 SNTAGT. V was pared by 10 bases and J by 5 bases, with 5 bases between. This chain's CDR3 is CATRYGYTF. The CDR3 coding sequence is TGTGCCACTCGTTATGGCTACACCTTC.

This chain connects TRBV19 to TRBJ2-1; 9 bases align to TRBD2. The CDR3 contains 17 residues. CDR1 and CDR2 (germline): LNHDA, SQIVND (reference sequence). V was pared by 5 bases and J by 0 bases, with 8 bases of the junction left unmatched. Written as DNA, the CDR3 is TGTGCCAGTAGTGCGACTAGCGGCCGTAGCTCCTACAATGAGCAGTTCTTC. Translated: CASSATSGRSSYNEQFF.

This clone was observed a handful of times. The chain combines TRBV13 with TRBJ2-7; 7 nucleotides agree with TRBD1. Unmatched junction bases numbered 7, after V lost 4 bases and J lost 1 base. The CDR3 totals 15 residues. CDR1 PRHDT and CDR2 FYEKMQ come from the germline V gene (reference sequence). The CDR3 DNA is TGTGCCAGCAGCTCGGGGACAGATACTTCCTACGAGCAGTACTTC. It specifies CASSSGTDTSYEQYF.

The chain carries TRBV5-6 and TRBJ1-5; D perhaps matches TRBD1 (5 bases). The CDR3 loop spans 13 amino acids. CDR1 is SGHDT, CDR2 YYEEEE, per germline. The V gene lost 2 bases and the J gene lost 7 bases, with 10 bases spanning the gap. CDR3 residues: CASSFGAGQPQHF. CDR3 bases: TGTGCCAGCAGCTTCGGGGCCGGGCAGCCCCAGCATTTT.

This rearrangement joins TRBV19 to TRBJ1-1; D may be TRBD1 (5 bases). This CDR3 has 18 amino acids. The V and J ends lost 6 bases and 1 base respectively, with 24 bases between them. In germline, CDR1 is LNHDA, CDR2 SQIVND (reference sequence). The CDR3 DNA follows: TGTGCCAGTAGCAATTACTTGACGGGGGGATTGTCGAACACTGAAGCTTTCTTT. Residues: CASSNYLTGGLSNTEAFF.

V usage is TRBV29-1 and J usage is TRBJ2-1, with TRBD2 matching over 8 bases. Germline V lookup: CDR1 SQVTM, CDR2 ANQGSEA. Trimming took 7 bases from V and 9 from J; bases not matched to a gene: 11. The CDR3 length is 13 residues. In DNA, the CDR3 is TGCAGCGCCAAACCGGGACTAGACTCTGAGCAGTTCTTC. Translated: CSAKPGLDSEQFF.

The chain joins TRBV19 to TRBJ1-3; the match to TRBD1 covers 7 bases. CDR1 is LNHDA and CDR2 is SQIVND in the germline V gene (reference sequence). The CDR3 totals 15 residues. The trim removed 4 bases at V and 0 bases at J, leaving 3 bases unmatched. CDR3 sequence reads: CASSRDSLSGNTIYF. The CDR3 coding sequence is TGTGCCAGTAGTAGGGACAGCCTCTCTGGAAACACCATATATTTT.

J is TRBJ2-5 and V is TRBV15, with D uncertain. Germline CDR1 reads LNHNV; CDR2 reads YYDKDF (reference sequence). This CDR3 is 15 amino acids long. Trimming left V 2 bases short and J 5 bases short, with 15 bases between. The DNA for the CDR3 is TGTGCCACCAGCAGACTAAGCTCCGGTGGGGAGACCCAGTACTTC. The encoded protein is CATSRLSSGGETQYF.